This is a list of T cell receptor beta chains from one sample in a study of cytomegalovirus exposure and HLA in healthy donors. Assay: immunoSEQ multiplex PCR; the TCRdb copy retains only in-frame clones and omits some. The sample yields approximately 100,000 clones, roughly 90% seen once. What was sequenced was PBMCs. The receptor source for this set is a woman aged 18-29 years in good health and CMV-seropositive. Each CDR3 is given with its conserved first and last residue. A D gene is named only where the DNA matches it firmly. Size values are once, few and many counts, or a class for expanded clones, and some rows have none.

J gene: TRBJ1-2
V gene: TRBV27
D gene: NA
clone size: NA
CDR3 DNA: TGTGCCAGCAGTTTTCAGGGTGCTAACTATGGCTACACCTTC
CDR3 protein: CASSFQGANYGYTF

J gene: TRBJ2-4
V gene: TRBV9
D gene: NA
clone size: NA
CDR3 DNA: TGTGCCAGCACCCCGGGCCAGGGGCCAAACATTCAGTACTTC
CDR3 protein: CASTPGQGPNIQYF

J gene: TRBJ1-2
V gene: TRBV11-2
D gene: TRBD1
clone size: few
CDR3 DNA: TGTGCCAGCAGCTTAGAACCGGGACAGGGGGGTGGCTACACCTTC
CDR3 protein: CASSLEPGQGGGYTF

J gene: TRBJ2-3
V gene: TRBV19
D gene: NA
clone size: NA
CDR3 DNA: TGTGCCAGTAGTATTGCGGGGTCGGCAGATACGCAGTATTTT
CDR3 protein: CASSIAGSADTQYF

J gene: TRBJ1-2
V gene: TRBV7-8
D gene: NA
clone size: few
CDR3 DNA: TGTGCCAGCAGCCTGGGTCGGGTGGGAGACTATGGCTACACCTTC
CDR3 protein: CASSLGRVGDYGYTF

J gene: TRBJ1-1
V gene: TRBV4-1
D gene: TRBD1
clone size: NA
CDR3 DNA: TGCGCCAGCAGCCAAGCACAGGGGGCGAAGAACACTGAAGCTTTCTTT
CDR3 protein: CASSQAQGAKNTEAFF

J gene: TRBJ2-2
V gene: TRBV11-3
D gene: TRBD1
clone size: NA
CDR3 DNA: TGTGCCAGCAGCCGGGACAGCGATGACACCGGGGAGCTGTTTTTT
CDR3 protein: CASSRDSDDTGELFF

J gene: TRBJ2-1
V gene: TRBV10-2
D gene: NA
clone size: NA
CDR3 DNA: TGCGCCAGCAGGGGGGGGCCGTACAATGAGCAGTTCTTC
CDR3 protein: CASRGGPYNEQFF

J gene: TRBJ1-6
V gene: TRBV6-1
D gene: TRBD1
clone size: NA
CDR3 DNA: TGTGCCGGGTCGACAGGGAAGAACTATAATTCACCCCTCCACTTT
CDR3 protein: CAGSTGKNYNSPLHF

J gene: TRBJ1-6
V gene: TRBV11-2
D gene: NA
clone size: once
CDR3 DNA: TGTGCCAGCAGCTCTCAGGGAGGTGTTTCACCCCTCCACTTT
CDR3 protein: CASSSQGGVSPLHF

J gene: TRBJ1-2
V gene: TRBV11-2
D gene: TRBD1
clone size: few
CDR3 DNA: TGTGCCAGCAGCTCGGGGACAGAAGCCGGCTACACCTTC
CDR3 protein: CASSSGTEAGYTF

J gene: TRBJ1-4
V gene: TRBV28
D gene: TRBD1
clone size: NA
CDR3 DNA: TGTGCCGCCGGGGACAGGGGTGGCGAAAAACTGTTTTTT
CDR3 protein: CAAGDRGGEKLFF

J gene: TRBJ2-3
V gene: TRBV19
D gene: NA
clone size: NA
CDR3 DNA: TGTGCCAGTAGTGGCGGACTATCAGATACGCAGTATTTT
CDR3 protein: CASSGGLSDTQYF

J gene: TRBJ1-4
V gene: TRBV7-9
D gene: TRBD1
clone size: NA
CDR3 DNA: TGTGCCAGCAGCTTAGCGGGGACAGGGAATGAAAAACTGTTTTTT
CDR3 protein: CASSLAGTGNEKLFF

J gene: TRBJ2-5
V gene: TRBV28
D gene: TRBD1
clone size: NA
CDR3 DNA: TGTGCCAGCAGAAGAGGTGGGGGACAGGCTAAAGAGACCCAGTACTTC
CDR3 protein: CASRRGGGQAKETQYF

J gene: TRBJ1-1
V gene: TRBV6-5
D gene: NA
clone size: NA
CDR3 DNA: TGTGCCAGCAGTTACTCTTGGGGCGGACGCACTGAAGCTTTCTTT
CDR3 protein: CASSYSWGGRTEAFF

J gene: TRBJ2-7
V gene: TRBV7-2
D gene: NA
clone size: NA
CDR3 DNA: TGTGCCAGCAGCTTACGTGGGGGGTCGACCTACGAGCAGTACTTC
CDR3 protein: CASSLRGGSTYEQYF

J gene: TRBJ1-5
V gene: TRBV28
D gene: TRBD1
clone size: NA
CDR3 DNA: TGTGCCAGCAGTTTGGGGGACAGGGAGAGCAATCAGCCCCAGCATTTT
CDR3 protein: CASSLGDRESNQPQHF

J gene: TRBJ1-2
V gene: TRBV5-4
D gene: NA
clone size: NA
CDR3 DNA: TGTGCCAGCAGCTTAGGTATTGCAGGTCCGGACTATGGCTACACCTTC
CDR3 protein: CASSLGIAGPDYGYTF

J gene: TRBJ1-1
V gene: TRBV25-1
D gene: TRBD1
clone size: NA
CDR3 DNA: TGTGCCAGCAGTGAAGGACAGGGGATGAAAACTGAAGCTTTCTTT
CDR3 protein: CASSEGQGMKTEAFF

J gene: TRBJ1-2
V gene: TRBV2
D gene: NA
clone size: NA
CDR3 DNA: TGTGCCAGCAGTGAAGGGGGCGCTTTGGGCCGCGCCTTC
CDR3 protein: CASSEGGALGRAF

J gene: TRBJ1-2
V gene: TRBV4-3
D gene: NA
clone size: NA
CDR3 DNA: TGCGCCAGCAGCCCGAGACAGGAAAATAACTATGGCTACACCTTC
CDR3 protein: CASSPRQENNYGYTF

J gene: TRBJ2-7
V gene: TRBV7-9
D gene: TRBD1
clone size: NA
CDR3 DNA: TGTGCCAGCAGCTTAGGTAGACAGGGAGCCTACGAGCAGTACTTC
CDR3 protein: CASSLGRQGAYEQYF

J gene: TRBJ2-1
V gene: TRBV6-1
D gene: NA
clone size: NA
CDR3 DNA: TGTGCCAGCAGTGAATATGGTCGGGATGAGCAGTTCTTC
CDR3 protein: CASSEYGRDEQFF

J gene: TRBJ2-6
V gene: TRBV28
D gene: NA
clone size: NA
CDR3 DNA: TGTGCCAGCCTCCCCACAGGGCGCAACGTCCTGACTTTC
CDR3 protein: CASLPTGRNVLTF

J gene: TRBJ2-2
V gene: TRBV7-9
D gene: NA
clone size: NA
CDR3 DNA: TGTGCCAGCGGGCTAAAGGAGCTGTTTTTT
CDR3 protein: CASGLKELFF

J gene: TRBJ2-7
V gene: TRBV7-2
D gene: NA
clone size: NA
CDR3 DNA: TGTGCCAGCAGTCGTAACCAGGACTCCGAGCAGTACTTC
CDR3 protein: CASSRNQDSEQYF

J gene: TRBJ2-5
V gene: TRBV10-1
D gene: TRBD2
clone size: NA
CDR3 DNA: TGCGCCAGCAGTAGGGTCACTAGCGGGGACCAAGAGACCCAGTACTTC
CDR3 protein: CASSRVTSGDQETQYF

J gene: TRBJ2-7
V gene: TRBV4-1
D gene: TRBD2
clone size: NA
CDR3 DNA: TGCGCCAGCAGCCCGGGGACTAGCGGGAGTTACGAGCAGTACTTC
CDR3 protein: CASSPGTSGSYEQYF

J gene: TRBJ2-7
V gene: TRBV7-9
D gene: NA
clone size: once
CDR3 DNA: TGTGCCAGCAGCTCCCCCTGGGCAGTCACCTACGAGCAGTACTTC
CDR3 protein: CASSSPWAVTYEQYF

J gene: TRBJ1-5
V gene: TRBV4-1
D gene: TRBD1
clone size: NA
CDR3 DNA: TGCGCCAGCAGCCATACGCTATGGGACAGGAGTAATCAGCCCCAGCATTTT
CDR3 protein: CASSHTLWDRSNQPQHF